This TCR beta chain was captured by sequencing in a study of vaccination and CD4 T cells after COVID-19. In the study overall: Median draw time for post-COVID samples was roughly 96 days post-diagnosis (range 35 to 161). Overlapping spike pools from SARS-CoV-2 and HCoV-NL63, HCoV-OC43 and HCoV-229E served as culture stimuli.

The CDR3 spans 14 residues. Per germline, CDR1 SGHVS and CDR2 FQNEAQ. J gave up 5 bases and V 4 bases, and 3 bases lay outside the gene matches. Scientists ran DNA taken from cultured CD4+ T cells through the Oncomine TCR Beta short-read assay for sequencing. Scientists extracted genomic DNA from CD4+ T cells grown in culture. A single record per CDR3 protein comes from TCRdb applying MiXCR to the PCR reads. The repertoire holds more than 4,000 distinct CDR3 sequences, with just over 45% as singletons. The treatment: roughly ten-day PBMC culture with coronavirus spike peptide pools or control peptides (ViraFEST assay). Following expansion of antigen-specific T cells with peptide pools, ViraFEST then sequenced TCRs. This clonotype was counted only a few times. Its antigen is not known.

The chain joins TRBV7-8 to TRBJ2-5; 11 bases are a match to TRBD2. Sequencing input: CD4+ T cells from blood, cultured in vitro. The sequence was collected from a human donor who had recovered from COVID-19. The CDR3 protein is CASSWSSGRETQYF. The CDR3 nucleotides read TGTGCCAGCAGCTGGTCTAGCGGGAGGGAGACCCAGTACTTC.